A single sample gave rise to the 28 T cell receptor beta chains below, sequenced in a study of Ad26.COV2.S vaccination and SARS-CoV-2 variants (dated by TCRdb to the early 2020s). This sample's treatment or condition label indicates: 15 to 20 received Ad26.COV2.S at low or high dose, single or two shots; several received placebo; per-sample allocation not given. For vaccine and placebo recipients, repertoires were sequenced using samples collected on day 63 after the first injection. The library relied on the immunoSEQ multiplex PCR assay. TCRdb provides this immuneACCESS table in a form limited to in-frame rearrangements. Some clones are lacking; in checked studies, under half of them reflect an unresolved V gene, and why the rest are absent is not known. This sample holds 300,000 to 350,000 clones; about 82% were observed only once. The ten largest clones add up to under 2.5% of the sample. This sample comprised peripheral blood, obtained in a trial of Ad26.COV2.S vaccine versus placebo. Source of these receptors: a person between 18 and 65 years old who received the Ad26.COV2.S COVID-19 vaccine or a placebo.

This chain uses TRBV7-3 with TRBJ2-5; a weak D match, TRBD1 (6 bases). The CDR3 runs 15 residues. In germline, CDR1 is SGHTA, CDR2 FQGTGA. V lost 4 bases to trimming and J lost 3 bases, with 15 bases between them. The CDR3 DNA sequence: TGTGCCAGCAGCTCCCAGGGGCTAGTCGAAGAGACCCAGTACTTC. It encodes CASSSQGLVEETQYF.

V is TRBV7-9 and J is TRBJ1-2; TRBD1 matches at 9 bases. Germline loops: CDR1 SEHNR, CDR2 FQNEAQ (reference sequence). The trim removed 3 bases at V and 1 base at J, leaving 6 bases unmatched. This CDR3 contains 16 residues. The DNA for the CDR3 is TGTGCCAGCAGCTTGGGGGGACAGGGTAGTAACTATGGCTACACCTTC. This translates into CASSLGGQGSNYGYTF.

This clone appeared a single time. This chain joins TRBV5-1 and TRBJ1-2; no firm D call. In germline, CDR1 is SGHRS, CDR2 YFSETQ. This CDR3 contains 14 residues. The V gene lost 6 bases and the J gene lost 0 bases, with 12 bases spanning the gap. CDR3 loop: CASNKRSANYGYTF. The CDR3 DNA sequence: TGCGCCAGCAACAAGAGAAGTGCTAACTATGGCTACACCTTC.

Notes on this clone: Germline and junction disagree at one end, which may indicate a read error. V gene TRBV7-8 combines with J gene TRBJ1-2; possibly TRBD1 for D (6 bases). The CDR3 spans 13 residues. Germline assignment: CDR1 SGHVS and CDR2 FQNEAQ. CDR3 coding DNA: TGTGCCAGCAGCGTAGCACAGGGAGGGGGCTACACCTTC. As protein: CASSVAQGGGYTF.

The genes are TRBV7-8 and TRBJ2-7, with 7 bases lining up with TRBD1. Germline-derived CDR1 and CDR2 are SGHVS and FQNEAQ. V trimming: 5 bases; J trimming: 3 bases; junction bases outside the gene matches: 10. The CDR3 runs 15 residues. This CDR3 is CASSTGDSRLYEQYF. The CDR3 DNA reads as TGTGCCAGCAGCACCGGGGACAGTCGCCTCTACGAGCAGTACTTC. Full variable domain (rest looked up from reference TRBV7-8 and TRBJ2-7): GAGVSQSPRYKVAKRGQDVALRCDPISGHVSLFWYQQALGQGPEFLTYFQNEAQLDKSGLPSDRFFAERPEGSVSTLKIQRTQQEDSAVYLCASSTGDSRLYEQYFGPGTRLTVT.

About this clone: Distinct nucleotide sequences in the sample also encode this CDR3. The CDR3 spells CASSIQGVNTEAFF. The CDR3 coding sequence is TGTGCCAGTAGTATACAGGGGGTGAACACTGAAGCTTTCTTT. The chain carries TRBV19 and TRBJ1-1; 7 bases are shared with TRBD1. The CDR3 is 14 residues long. Germline V gives CDR1 LNHDA, CDR2 SQIVND (reference sequence). V was clipped by 2 bases and J by 0 bases; unmatched bases: 0.

The chain couples TRBV5-4 to TRBJ1-1; 9 bases line up with TRBD1. Germline V gene data show CDR1 as SGHNT and CDR2 as YYREEE (reference sequence). Germline trimming cut 3 bases from V and 3 bases from J; bases unmatched to any gene: 3. This CDR3 is built from 14 residues. The CDR3 coding sequence is TGTGCCAGCAGCTACAGGACAGGGGACACTGAAGCTTTCTTT. Amino acid sequence: CASSYRTGDTEAFF.

The chain carries TRBV7-3 and TRBJ2-7, with TRBD1 as a possible D gene (6 bases). Trimming cost V 3 bases and J 4 bases, with 10 bases left between them. Germline values: CDR1 SGHTA, CDR2 FQGTGA. The CDR3 loop spans 13 amino acids. In DNA form, the CDR3 reads TGTGCCAGCAGCTTTGGCAGGGGATACGAGCAGTACTTC. Translating it yields CASSFGRGYEQYF.

The chain employs TRBV6-5 and TRBJ1-6; tentative D call: TRBD1 (6 bases). The germline CDR1 and CDR2 sequences are MNHEY and SVGAGI. CDR3 length: 13 amino acids. V lost 6 bases and J lost 10, with 13 bases in between. As DNA, the CDR3 is TGTGCCAGCAGGTATACAGGGCAATCACCCCTCCACTTT. It translates to CASRYTGQSPLHF.

V gene TRBV10-2 combines with J gene TRBJ2-1; 10 bases match TRBD2. The CDR3 has 15 amino acids. Per the germline V gene, CDR1 is WSHSY and CDR2 is SAAADI. With V trimmed by 6 bases and J by 8 bases, 10 bases remained unmatched. CDR3 in amino acids: CASSGERGGSDEQFF. CDR3 nucleotide sequence: TGCGCCAGCAGCGGGGAGCGGGGGGGCTCTGATGAGCAGTTCTTC.

The gene calls are TRBV16 and TRBJ1-1; the D gene is possibly TRBD1 (6 bases). The CDR3 loop spans 14 amino acids. The germline gives CDR1 KGHSY, CDR2 FQNENV. The V gene lost 0 bases and the J gene lost 4 bases, with 9 bases spanning the gap. CDR3 coding DNA: TGTGCCAGCAGCCAATCCCAGGGGCCCACTGAAGCTTTCTTT. Translation gives CASSQSQGPTEAFF.

This chain joins TRBV5-1 and TRBJ2-7, with D possibly being TRBD1 (6 bases). Trimming took off 0 bases at V and 6 bases at J, with 10 bases between the two ends. CDR3 length equals 13 residues. Per germline, CDR1 SGHRS and CDR2 YFSETQ. The CDR3 DNA reads as TGCGCCAGCAGCTTGGCCCGAGGGGGCGAGCAGTACTTC. Amino acid sequence: CASSLARGGEQYF.

This clone was counted a few times. The genes are TRBV12-5 and TRBJ1-1; 9 bases fit TRBD1. The CDR3 consists of 14 residues. V shed 0 bases and J 5 bases; nucleotides not matched to a gene: 1. Looked up from germline, CDR1 is LGHNT and CDR2 is FRNRAP. This chain's CDR3 is CASGLVQGATEAFF. The CDR3, as DNA: TGTGCTAGTGGTTTGGTACAGGGGGCGACTGAAGCTTTCTTT.

V and J are TRBV6-4 and TRBJ1-1; unclear D gene. Trimming stripped 6 bases from V and 8 bases from J, with 16 bases between. Germline V gene lookup returns CDR1 MRHNA and CDR2 SNTAGT. This CDR3 region has 13 residues. The CDR3 protein is CASSYNPGREAFF. CDR3 sequence (DNA): TGTGCCAGCAGCTACAATCCCGGACGAGAAGCTTTCTTT.

V gene TRBV7-6 combines with J gene TRBJ2-5; 10 positions match TRBD2. The germline gives CDR1 SGHVS, CDR2 FNYEAQ. V dropped 1 base and J dropped 5; count of bases not matched to a gene: 4. The CDR3 has 15 residues. The CDR3 DNA is TGTGCCAGCAGCTTAGGAGTTAGCGGGGGGGAGACCCAGTACTTC. Amino acid sequence: CASSLGVSGGETQYF.

Points on this clone: A junction boundary mismatches the germline segment, possibly from a read error. The chain has TRBV5-5 and TRBJ2-3; perhaps D is TRBD1 or TRBD2 (6 bases each). The CDR3 contains 15 residues. Germline V gives CDR1 SGHKS, CDR2 YYEKEE (reference sequence). CDR3 amino acids: CASSVPLGGAETQYF. CDR3 bases: TGTGCCAGCAGCGTCCCCCTCGGGGGCGCAGAGACGCAGTATTTT.

The chain is built from TRBV15 and TRBJ2-2, with 8 bases identical to TRBD1. Germline CDR1 and CDR2: LNHNV and YYDKDF (reference sequence). J gave up 4 bases and V 4 bases, and 2 bases lay outside the gene matches. The CDR3 is 14 amino acids. Here the CDR3 reads CATSMDRVTGELFF. DNA for the CDR3: TGTGCCACCAGCATGGACAGGGTCACCGGGGAGCTGTTTTTT.

The gene calls are TRBV2 and TRBJ2-3; either TRBD1 or TRBD2 may supply D (5 bases each). With 2 bases removed from V and 1 base from J, the gap between germline ends came to 10 bases. The CDR3 covers 15 residues. In germline, CDR1 is SNHLY, CDR2 FYNNEI. The DNA for the CDR3 is TGTGCCAGCAGTGAATTAGTGGGGGGCACAGATACGCAGTATTTT. The encoded protein is CASSELVGGTDTQYF.

The chain combines TRBV3-1 (or the pseudogene TRBV3-2) with TRBJ2-1; D unresolved. From germline, CDR1 is LGHDT and CDR2 YNNKEL (reference sequence). V was shortened by 4 bases and J by 6 bases, with 10 bases between the two germline ends. CDR3 length: 13 residues. The CDR3 reads CASSRALGNEQFF. CDR3 nucleotides: TGTGCCAGCAGCCGGGCCCTGGGCAATGAGCAGTTCTTC.

The rearrangement links TRBV18 to TRBJ1-5; 10 bases line up with TRBD1. Germline trimming cut 5 bases from V and 5 bases from J; bases unmatched to any gene: 6. CDR1 and CDR2 from the germline V gene are KGHSH and LQKENI. CDR3 length: 15 residues. CDR3 sequence: CASSAGQGMYQPQHF. CDR3 sequence (DNA): TGTGCCAGCTCAGCGGGACAGGGGATGTATCAGCCCCAGCATTTT.

The chain couples TRBV5-5 to TRBJ2-3; D might be TRBD2 (7 bases). Trimming pared 4 bases from V and 2 bases from J, leaving 14 bases between. The CDR3 consists of 15 residues. Germline V lookup: CDR1 SGHKS, CDR2 YYEKEE (reference sequence). As DNA, the CDR3 is TGTGCCAGCAGCCCGGACGGGGGGCTCACAGATACGCAGTATTTT. Translation gives CASSPDGGLTDTQYF.

V is TRBV5-1 and J is TRBJ1-2, with TRBD1 matching 8 bases. Trimming removed 3 bases from V and 8 bases from J; junction bases left unmatched: 9. This CDR3 contains 14 residues. CDR1 is SGHRS, CDR2 YFSETQ, per germline. The CDR3 here is CASSSQGASGGYTF. Here the CDR3 DNA reads TGCGCCAGCAGCTCTCAGGGGGCCTCGGGAGGCTACACCTTC. The variable domain in full, with the rest retrieved from reference TRBV5-1 and TRBJ1-2, is KAGVTQTPRYLIKTRGQQVTLSCSPISGHRSVSWYQQTPGQGLQFLFEYFSETQRNKGNFPGRFSGRQFSNSRSEMNVSTLELGDSALYLCASSSQGASGGYTFGSGTRLTVV.

The chain recombines TRBV27 with TRBJ1-1, with D possibly being TRBD1 (6 bases). Per the germline V gene, CDR1 is MNHEY and CDR2 is SMNVEV (reference sequence). This CDR3 spans 14 amino acids. With 4 bases removed from V and 5 bases from J, the gap between germline ends came to 14 bases. CDR3 residues: CASSSYRAGTEAFF. The CDR3 DNA reads TGTGCCAGCAGTTCGTACAGGGCGGGAACTGAAGCTTTCTTT.

This chain links TRBV5-4 with TRBJ2-1; D uncertain. Trimming cost V 0 bases and J 6 bases, with 16 bases left between them. Germline V CDR1 and CDR2: SGHNT, YYREEE (reference sequence). The CDR3 length is 16 residues. The CDR3 protein is CASSLGSSRASNEQFF. For the CDR3, the DNA is TGTGCCAGCAGCTTGGGTTCGAGTCGTGCTAGCAATGAGCAGTTCTTC. Full variable domain (missing parts from reference TRBV5-4 and TRBJ2-1): ETGVTQSPTHLIKTRGQQVTLRCSSQSGHNTVSWYQQALGQGPQFIFQYYREEENGRGNFPPRFSGLQFPNYSSELNVNALELDDSALYLCASSLGSSRASNEQFFGPGTRLTVL.

The chain links TRBV5-1 to TRBJ2-5; D possibly uses TRBD1 or TRBD2 (5 bases each). CDR3 size: 13 residues. V was cut by 5 bases and J by 5 bases, with 13 bases left in between. Germline loops: CDR1 SGHRS, CDR2 YFSETQ. The CDR3 coding sequence is TGCGCCAGCAGGGCCGAGGGGACGGAGACCCAGTACTTC. It translates to CASRAEGTETQYF.

This sequence joins TRBV14 and TRBJ2-7; D is possibly TRBD1 (5 bases). With 4 bases removed from V and 2 bases from J, the gap between germline ends came to 9 bases. The CDR3 consists of 13 residues. Germline V gene lookup returns CDR1 SGHDN and CDR2 FVKESK. CDR3 amino acids: CASSRARAYEQYF. In DNA, the CDR3 is TGTGCCAGCAGCCGGGCCAGGGCCTACGAGCAGTACTTC.

At least ten counts were recorded for this clone. This sample includes further DNA sequences coding for the same CDR3. The chain joins TRBV5-4 to TRBJ1-1, with TRBD1 matching over 9 bases. The CDR3 loop spans 14 amino acids. V was pared by 3 bases and J by 3 bases, with 3 bases of the junction left unmatched. The germline gives CDR1 SGHNT, CDR2 YYREEE (reference sequence). CDR3 coding DNA: TGTGCCAGCAGCTGGGGACAGGGAGACACTGAAGCTTTCTTT. Translating it yields CASSWGQGDTEAFF.

This clone was recorded a few times. The rearrangement links TRBV7-3 to TRBJ1-2; D is uncertain. Germline V gene lookup returns CDR1 SGHTA and CDR2 FQGTGA. Trimming removed 3 bases at V and 6 bases at J, with 14 bases between. This CDR3 contains 14 residues. The CDR3 sequence is CASSLDGRGDGYTF. CDR3 DNA sequence: TGTGCCAGCAGCTTGGACGGCCGCGGGGATGGCTACACCTTC.